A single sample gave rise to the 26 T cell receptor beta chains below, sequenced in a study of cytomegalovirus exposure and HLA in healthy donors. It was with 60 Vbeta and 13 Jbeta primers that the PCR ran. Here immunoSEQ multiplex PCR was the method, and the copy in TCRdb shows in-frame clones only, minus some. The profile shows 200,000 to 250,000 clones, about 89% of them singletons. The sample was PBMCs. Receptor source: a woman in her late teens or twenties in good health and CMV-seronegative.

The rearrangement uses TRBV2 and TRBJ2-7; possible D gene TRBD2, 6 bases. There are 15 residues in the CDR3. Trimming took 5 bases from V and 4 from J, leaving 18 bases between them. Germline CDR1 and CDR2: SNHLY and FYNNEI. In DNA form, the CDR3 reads TGTGCCAGCAGTCAAACTCGGGGGTCTGGATACGAGCAGTACTTC. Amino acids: CASSQTRGSGYEQYF.

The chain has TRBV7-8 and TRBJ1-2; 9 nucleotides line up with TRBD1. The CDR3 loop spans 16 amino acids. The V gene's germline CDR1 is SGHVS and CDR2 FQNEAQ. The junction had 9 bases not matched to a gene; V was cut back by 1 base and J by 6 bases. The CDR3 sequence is CASSLEDRDRVDGYTF. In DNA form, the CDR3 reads TGTGCCAGCAGCTTAGAGGACAGGGACAGGGTCGATGGCTACACCTTC.

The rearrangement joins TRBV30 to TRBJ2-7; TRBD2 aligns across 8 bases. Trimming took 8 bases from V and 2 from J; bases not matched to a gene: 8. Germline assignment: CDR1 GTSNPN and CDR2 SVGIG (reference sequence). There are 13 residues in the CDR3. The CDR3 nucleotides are TGTGCCGTCGGGGTAGCGGGACCCTACGAGCAGTACTTC. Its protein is CAVGVAGPYEQYF.

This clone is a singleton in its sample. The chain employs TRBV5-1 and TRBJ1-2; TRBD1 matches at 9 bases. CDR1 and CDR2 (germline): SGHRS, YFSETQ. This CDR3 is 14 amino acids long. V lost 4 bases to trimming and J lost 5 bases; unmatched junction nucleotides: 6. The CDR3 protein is CASSVDRGEYGYTF. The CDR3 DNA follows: TGCGCCAGCAGCGTGGACAGGGGCGAGTATGGCTACACCTTC.

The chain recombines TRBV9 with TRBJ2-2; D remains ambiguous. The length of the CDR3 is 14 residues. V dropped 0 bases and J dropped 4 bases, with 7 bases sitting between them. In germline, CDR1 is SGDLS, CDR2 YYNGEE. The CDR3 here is CASSVGLSTGELFF. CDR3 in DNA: TGTGCCAGCAGCGTAGGACTGTCCACCGGGGAGCTGTTTTTT.

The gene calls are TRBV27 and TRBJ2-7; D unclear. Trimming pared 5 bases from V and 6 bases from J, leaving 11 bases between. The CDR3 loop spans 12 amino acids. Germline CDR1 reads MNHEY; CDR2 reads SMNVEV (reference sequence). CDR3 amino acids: CASSPRTGEQYF. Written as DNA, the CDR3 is TGTGCCAGCAGTCCCCGTACTGGCGAGCAGTACTTC.

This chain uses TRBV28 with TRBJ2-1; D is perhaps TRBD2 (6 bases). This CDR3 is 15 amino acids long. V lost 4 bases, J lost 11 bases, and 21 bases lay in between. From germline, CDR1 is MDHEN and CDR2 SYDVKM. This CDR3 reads CASSWPVRASEKQFF. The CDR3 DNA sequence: TGTGCCAGCAGTTGGCCGGTTAGGGCTAGCGAGAAGCAGTTCTTC.

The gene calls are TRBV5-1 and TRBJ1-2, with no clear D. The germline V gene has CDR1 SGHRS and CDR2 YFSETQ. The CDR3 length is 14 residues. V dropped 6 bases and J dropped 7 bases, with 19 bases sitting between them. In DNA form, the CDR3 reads TGCGCCAGCACAGCGATGGGTGGGGAGGCTGGCTACACCTTC. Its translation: CASTAMGGEAGYTF.

The CDR3 loop reads CASSSVQGGETQYF. The DNA for the CDR3 is TGTGCCAGCAGCTCGGTACAGGGGGGGGAGACCCAGTACTTC. The chain uses TRBV5-6 and TRBJ2-5, with D possibly matching TRBD1 (8 bases). Trimming stripped 3 bases from V and 5 bases from J, with 14 bases between. Germline V gives CDR1 SGHDT, CDR2 YYEEEE. The CDR3 totals 14 residues. The complete variable domain, with remaining parts taken from reference TRBV5-6 and TRBJ2-5, reads DAGVTQSPTHLIKTRGQQVTLRCSPKSGHDTVSWYQQALGQGPQFIFQYYEEEERQRGNFPDRFSGHQFPNYSSELNVNALLLGDSALYLCASSSVQGGETQYFGPGTRLLVL.

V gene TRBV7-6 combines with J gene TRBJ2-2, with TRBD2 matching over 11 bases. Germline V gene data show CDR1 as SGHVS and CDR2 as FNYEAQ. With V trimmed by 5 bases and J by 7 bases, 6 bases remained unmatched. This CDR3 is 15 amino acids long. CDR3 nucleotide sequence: TGTGCCAGCAGCGCCCGACTAGCGGGAAACGGGGAGCTGTTTTTT. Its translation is CASSARLAGNGELFF.

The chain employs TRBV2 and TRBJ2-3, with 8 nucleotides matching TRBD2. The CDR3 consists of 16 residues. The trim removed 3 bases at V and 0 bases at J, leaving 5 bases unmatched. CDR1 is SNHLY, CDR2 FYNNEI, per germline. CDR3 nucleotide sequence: TGTGCCAGCAGTGACAATAGCGGGATTAGCACAGATACGCAGTATTTT. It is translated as CASSDNSGISTDTQYF.

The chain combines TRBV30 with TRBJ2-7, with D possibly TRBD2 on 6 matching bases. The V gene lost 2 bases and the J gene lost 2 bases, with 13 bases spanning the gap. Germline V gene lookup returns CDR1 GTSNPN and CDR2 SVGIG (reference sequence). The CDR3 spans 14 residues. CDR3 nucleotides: TGTGCCTGGAGTTGGGAGGACACCGCCTACGAGCAGTACTTC. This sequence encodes CAWSWEDTAYEQYF.

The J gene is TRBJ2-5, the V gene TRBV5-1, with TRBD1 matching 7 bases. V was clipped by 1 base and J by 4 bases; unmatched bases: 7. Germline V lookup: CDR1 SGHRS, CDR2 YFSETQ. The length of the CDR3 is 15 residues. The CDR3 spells CASSLYSTGVETQYF. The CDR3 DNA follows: TGCGCCAGCAGCTTGTATAGTACAGGGGTAGAGACCCAGTACTTC.

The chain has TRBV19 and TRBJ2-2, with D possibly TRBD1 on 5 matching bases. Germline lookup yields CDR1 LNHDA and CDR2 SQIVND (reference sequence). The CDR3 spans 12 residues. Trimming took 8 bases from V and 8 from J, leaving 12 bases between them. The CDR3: CASVKNRGELFF. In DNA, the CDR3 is TGTGCCAGTGTTAAAAACAGGGGGGAGCTGTTTTTT.

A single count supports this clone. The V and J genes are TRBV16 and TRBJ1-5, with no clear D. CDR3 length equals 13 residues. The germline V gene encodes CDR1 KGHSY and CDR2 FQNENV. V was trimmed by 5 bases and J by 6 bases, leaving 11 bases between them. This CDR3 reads CASSRRVGQPQHF. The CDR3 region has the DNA TGTGCCAGCAGCAGACGGGTAGGTCAGCCCCAGCATTTT.

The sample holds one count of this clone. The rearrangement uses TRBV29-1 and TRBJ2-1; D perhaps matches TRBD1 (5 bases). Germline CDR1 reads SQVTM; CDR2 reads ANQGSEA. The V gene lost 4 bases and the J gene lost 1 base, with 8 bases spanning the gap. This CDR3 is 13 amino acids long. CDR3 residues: CSVGRASYNEQFF. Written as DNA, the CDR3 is TGCAGCGTTGGCAGGGCTTCCTACAATGAGCAGTTCTTC.

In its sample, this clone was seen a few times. The CDR3 bases are TGTGCCAGCAGCCCTCAGCCGGGACTACCGAACAATGAGCAGTTCTTC. The encoded protein is CASSPQPGLPNNEQFF. The V call is TRBV5-5, the J call TRBJ2-1; TRBD2 matches at 7 bases. Germline loops: CDR1 SGHKS, CDR2 YYEKEE (reference sequence). J lost 5 bases, V lost 4 bases, and 12 bases had no gene match. The CDR3 loop spans 16 amino acids.

The CDR3 sequence: CASTKGGGRSYEQYF. CDR3 coding DNA: TGTGCCAGTACCAAAGGCGGCGGGAGATCCTACGAGCAGTACTTC. J is TRBJ2-7 and V is TRBV19; 7 bases map to TRBD2. V was pared by 7 bases and J by 1 base, with 10 bases of the junction left unmatched. CDR1 and CDR2 from the germline V gene are LNHDA and SQIVND (reference sequence). The CDR3 is 15 residues long.

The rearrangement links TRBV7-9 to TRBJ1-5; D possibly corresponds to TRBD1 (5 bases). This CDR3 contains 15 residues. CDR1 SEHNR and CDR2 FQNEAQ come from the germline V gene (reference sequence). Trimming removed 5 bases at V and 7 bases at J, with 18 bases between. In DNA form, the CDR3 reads TGTGCCAGCAGCCCCTGGACACCTCCGGACCAGCCCCAGCATTTT. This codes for CASSPWTPPDQPQHF.

CDR3 in DNA: TGTGCCAGCACCGTTGTGGGGGCTAGCACAGATACGCAGTATTTT. It translates to CASTVVGASTDTQYF. The chain combines TRBV5-6 with TRBJ2-3, with D tentatively TRBD1 (6 bases). V gave up 6 bases and J gave up 0 bases, with 14 bases separating them. The length of the CDR3 is 15 residues. The germline CDR1 and CDR2 sequences are SGHDT and YYEEEE. Filled out from reference TRBV5-6 and TRBJ2-3, the complete variable domain reads DAGVTQSPTHLIKTRGQQVTLRCSPKSGHDTVSWYQQALGQGPQFIFQYYEEEERQRGNFPDRFSGHQFPNYSSELNVNALLLGDSALYLCASTVVGASTDTQYFGPGTRLTVL.

The CDR3 region is CSARQPYEQYF. For the CDR3, the DNA is TGCAGTGCTAGACAACCTTACGAGCAGTACTTC. The chain links TRBV20-1 to TRBJ2-5; D gene unclear. The J call could be wrong; TRBJ2-7 is a better fit for the DNA end. The CDR3 covers 11 residues. Germline V gene data show CDR1 as DFQATT and CDR2 as SNEGSKA (reference sequence).

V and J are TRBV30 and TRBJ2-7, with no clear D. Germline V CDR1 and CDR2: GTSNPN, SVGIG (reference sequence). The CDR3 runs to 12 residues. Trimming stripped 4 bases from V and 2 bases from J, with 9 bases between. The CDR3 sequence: CAWTASPYEQYF. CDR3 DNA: TGTGCCTGGACCGCTAGTCCCTACGAGCAGTACTTC.

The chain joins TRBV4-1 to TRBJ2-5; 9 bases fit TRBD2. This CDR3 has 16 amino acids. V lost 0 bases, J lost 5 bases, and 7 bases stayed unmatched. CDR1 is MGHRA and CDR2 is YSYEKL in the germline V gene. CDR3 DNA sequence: TGCGCCAGCAGCCAAGATGCGGGGGGGCCCGTTGAGACCCAGTACTTC. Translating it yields CASSQDAGGPVETQYF.

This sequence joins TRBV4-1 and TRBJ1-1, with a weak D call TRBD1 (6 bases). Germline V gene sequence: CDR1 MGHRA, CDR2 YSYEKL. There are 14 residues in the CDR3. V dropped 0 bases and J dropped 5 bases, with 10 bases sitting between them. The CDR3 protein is CASSQEGAGTEAFF. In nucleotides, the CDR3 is TGCGCCAGCAGCCAAGAGGGGGCTGGGACTGAAGCTTTCTTT.

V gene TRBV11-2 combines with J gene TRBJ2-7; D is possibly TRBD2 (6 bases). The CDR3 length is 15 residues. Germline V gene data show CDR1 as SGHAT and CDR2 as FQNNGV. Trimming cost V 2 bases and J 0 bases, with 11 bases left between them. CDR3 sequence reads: CASSLIAVASYEQYF. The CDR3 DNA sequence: TGTGCCAGCAGCTTAATAGCGGTAGCCTCCTACGAGCAGTACTTC.

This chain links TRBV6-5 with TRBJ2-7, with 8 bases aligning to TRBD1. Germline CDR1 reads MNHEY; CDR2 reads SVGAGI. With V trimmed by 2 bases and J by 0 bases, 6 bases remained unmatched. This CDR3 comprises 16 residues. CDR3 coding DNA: TGTGCCAGCAGTTACCCCGGACAGGGCAACTCCTACGAGCAGTACTTC. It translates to CASSYPGQGNSYEQYF.